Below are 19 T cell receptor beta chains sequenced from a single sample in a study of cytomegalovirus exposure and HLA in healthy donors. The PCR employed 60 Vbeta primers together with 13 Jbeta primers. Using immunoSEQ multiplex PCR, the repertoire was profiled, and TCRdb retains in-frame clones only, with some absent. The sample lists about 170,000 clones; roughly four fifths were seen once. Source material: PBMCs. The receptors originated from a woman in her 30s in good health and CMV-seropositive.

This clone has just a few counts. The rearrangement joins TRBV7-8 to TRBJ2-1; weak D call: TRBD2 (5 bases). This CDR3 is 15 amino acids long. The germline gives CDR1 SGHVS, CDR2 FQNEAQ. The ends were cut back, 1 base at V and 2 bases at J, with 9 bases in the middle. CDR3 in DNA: TGTGCCAGCAGCTTAGAACCGGGAACCTACAATGAGCAGTTCTTC. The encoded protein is CASSLEPGTYNEQFF. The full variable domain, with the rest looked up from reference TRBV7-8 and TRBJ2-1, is GAGVSQSPRYKVAKRGQDVALRCDPISGHVSLFWYQQALGQGPEFLTYFQNEAQLDKSGLPSDRFFAERPEGSVSTLKIQRTQQEDSAVYLCASSLEPGTYNEQFFGPGTRLTVL.

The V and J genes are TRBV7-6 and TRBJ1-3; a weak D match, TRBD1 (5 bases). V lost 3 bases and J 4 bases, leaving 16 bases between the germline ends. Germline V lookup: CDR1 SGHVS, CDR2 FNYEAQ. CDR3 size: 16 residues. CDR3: CASSFISRASGNTIYF. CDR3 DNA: TGTGCCAGCAGCTTTATCTCCAGGGCGTCAGGAAACACCATATATTTT.

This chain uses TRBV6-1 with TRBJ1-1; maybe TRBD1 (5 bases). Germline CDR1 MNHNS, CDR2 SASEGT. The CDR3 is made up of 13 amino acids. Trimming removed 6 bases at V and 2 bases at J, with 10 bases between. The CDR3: CASRSGGNTEAFF. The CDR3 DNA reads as TGTGCCAGCAGGTCCGGGGGTAACACTGAAGCTTTCTTT.

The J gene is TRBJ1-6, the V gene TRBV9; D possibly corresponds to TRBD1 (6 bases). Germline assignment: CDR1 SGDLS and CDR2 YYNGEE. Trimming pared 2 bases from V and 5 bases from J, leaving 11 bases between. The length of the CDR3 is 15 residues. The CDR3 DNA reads TGTGCCAGCAGCGTGGACAGCATCCATAATTCACCCCTCCACTTT. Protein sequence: CASSVDSIHNSPLHF.

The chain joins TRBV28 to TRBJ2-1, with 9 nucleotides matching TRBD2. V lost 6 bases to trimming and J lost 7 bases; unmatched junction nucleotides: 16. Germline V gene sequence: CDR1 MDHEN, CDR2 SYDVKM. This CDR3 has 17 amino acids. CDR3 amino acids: CASRSPPMAGGRNEQFF. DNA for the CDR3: TGTGCCAGCAGATCCCCACCGATGGCGGGGGGGAGGAATGAGCAGTTCTTC.

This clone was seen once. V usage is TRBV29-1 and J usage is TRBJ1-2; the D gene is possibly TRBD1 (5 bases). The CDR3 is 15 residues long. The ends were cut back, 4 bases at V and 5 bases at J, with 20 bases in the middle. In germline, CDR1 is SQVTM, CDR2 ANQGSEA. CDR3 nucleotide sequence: TGCAGCGTTGCTAACAGGCTTGAAAGGAAGTATGGCTACACCTTC. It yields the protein CSVANRLERKYGYTF.

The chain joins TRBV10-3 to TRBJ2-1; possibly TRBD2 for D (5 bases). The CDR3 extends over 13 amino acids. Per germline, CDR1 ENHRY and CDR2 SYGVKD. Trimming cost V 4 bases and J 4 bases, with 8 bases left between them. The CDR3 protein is CAISGLKYNEQFF. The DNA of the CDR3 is TGTGCCATCAGTGGACTAAAGTACAATGAGCAGTTCTTC.

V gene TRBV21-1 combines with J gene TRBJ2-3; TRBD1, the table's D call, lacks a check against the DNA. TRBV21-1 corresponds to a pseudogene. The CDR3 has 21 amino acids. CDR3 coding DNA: TGTGCCAGCAGCACTCGACCATTCCGTCGCGGACAGACACATAGCACAGATACGCAGTATTTT. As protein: CASSTRPFRRGQTHSTDTQYF.

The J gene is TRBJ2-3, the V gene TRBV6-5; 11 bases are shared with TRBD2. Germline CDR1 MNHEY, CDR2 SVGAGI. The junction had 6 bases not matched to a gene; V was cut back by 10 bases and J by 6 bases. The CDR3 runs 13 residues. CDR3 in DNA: TGTGCCACCAAGACTAGCGGGATTGATACGCAGTATTTT. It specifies CATKTSGIDTQYF.

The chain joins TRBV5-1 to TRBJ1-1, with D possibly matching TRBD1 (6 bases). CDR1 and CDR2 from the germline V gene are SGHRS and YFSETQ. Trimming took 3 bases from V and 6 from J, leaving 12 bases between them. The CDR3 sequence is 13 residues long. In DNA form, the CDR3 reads TGCGCCAGCAGCTCCTTACAGGGTTCTGAAGCTTTCTTT. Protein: CASSSLQGSEAFF.

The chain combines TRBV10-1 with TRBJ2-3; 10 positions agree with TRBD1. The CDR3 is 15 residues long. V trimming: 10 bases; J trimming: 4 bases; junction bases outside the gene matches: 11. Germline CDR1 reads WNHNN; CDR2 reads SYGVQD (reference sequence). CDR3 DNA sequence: TGCGCCACCACAACAGGGGACAGGGGCTCAGATACGCAGTATTTT. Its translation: CATTTGDRGSDTQYF.

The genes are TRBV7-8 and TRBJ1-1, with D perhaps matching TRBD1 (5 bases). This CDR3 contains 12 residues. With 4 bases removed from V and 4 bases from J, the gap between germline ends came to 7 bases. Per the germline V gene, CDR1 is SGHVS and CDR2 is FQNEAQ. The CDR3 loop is CASSWGGTEAFF. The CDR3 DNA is TGTGCCAGCAGCTGGGGGGGCACTGAAGCTTTCTTT.

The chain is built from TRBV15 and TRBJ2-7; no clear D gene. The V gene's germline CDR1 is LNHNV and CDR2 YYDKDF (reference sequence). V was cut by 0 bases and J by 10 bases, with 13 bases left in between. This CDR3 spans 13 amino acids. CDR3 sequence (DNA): TGTGCCACCAGCAGAGATCGACTTACCCGACAGTACTTC. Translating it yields CATSRDRLTRQYF.

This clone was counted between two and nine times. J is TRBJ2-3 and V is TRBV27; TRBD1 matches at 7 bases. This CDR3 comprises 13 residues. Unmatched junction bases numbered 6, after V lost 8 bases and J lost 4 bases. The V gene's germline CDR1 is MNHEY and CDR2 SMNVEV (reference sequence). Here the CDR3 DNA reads TGTGCCAGCTGGGACAGCAAGGCAGATACGCAGTATTTT. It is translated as CASWDSKADTQYF.

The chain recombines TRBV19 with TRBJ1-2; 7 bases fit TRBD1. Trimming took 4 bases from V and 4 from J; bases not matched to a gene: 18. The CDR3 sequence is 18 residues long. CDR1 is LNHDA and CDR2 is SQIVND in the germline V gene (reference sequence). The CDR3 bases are TGTGCCAGTAGTAAGGGGGGACAGTCGATGGTGGCATCCTATGGCTACACCTTC. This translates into CASSKGGQSMVASYGYTF.

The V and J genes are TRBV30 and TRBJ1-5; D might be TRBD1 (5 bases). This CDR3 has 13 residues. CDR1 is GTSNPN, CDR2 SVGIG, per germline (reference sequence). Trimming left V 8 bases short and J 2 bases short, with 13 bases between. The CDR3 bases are TGTGCCACCTCGGGGGGGGGCAATCAGCCCCAGCATTTT. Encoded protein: CATSGGGNQPQHF.

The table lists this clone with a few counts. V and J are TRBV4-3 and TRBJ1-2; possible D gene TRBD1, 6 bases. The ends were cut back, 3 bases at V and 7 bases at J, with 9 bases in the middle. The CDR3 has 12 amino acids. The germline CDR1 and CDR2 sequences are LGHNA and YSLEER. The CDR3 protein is CASSQKGGGYTF. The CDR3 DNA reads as TGCGCCAGCAGCCAGAAAGGGGGTGGCTACACCTTC.

The CDR3 sequence is CASSFRGYYGYTF. The CDR3 DNA follows: TGTGCCAGCAGTTTCCGGGGGTACTATGGCTACACCTTC. V and J are TRBV28 and TRBJ1-2, with D maybe TRBD1 (5 bases). Deletions cut 3 bases from V and 3 bases from J, with 8 bases between. The CDR3 contains 13 residues. Germline-derived CDR1 and CDR2 are MDHEN and SYDVKM.

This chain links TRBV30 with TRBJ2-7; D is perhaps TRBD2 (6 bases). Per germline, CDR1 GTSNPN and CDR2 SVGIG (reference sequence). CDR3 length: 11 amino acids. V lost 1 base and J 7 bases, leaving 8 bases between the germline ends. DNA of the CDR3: TGTGCCTGGAGTGGAGGAGGGGAGCAGTACTTC. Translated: CAWSGGGEQYF.